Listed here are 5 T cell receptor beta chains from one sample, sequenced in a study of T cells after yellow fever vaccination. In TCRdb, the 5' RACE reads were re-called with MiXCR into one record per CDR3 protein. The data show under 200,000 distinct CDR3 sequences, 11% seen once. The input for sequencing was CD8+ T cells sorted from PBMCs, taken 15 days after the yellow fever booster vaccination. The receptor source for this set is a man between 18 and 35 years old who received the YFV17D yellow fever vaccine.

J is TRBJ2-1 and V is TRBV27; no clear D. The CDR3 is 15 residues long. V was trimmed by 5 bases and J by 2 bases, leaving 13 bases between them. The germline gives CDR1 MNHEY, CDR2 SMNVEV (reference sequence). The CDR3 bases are TGTGCCAGCAGTCCGTCGACACTGCCCTACAATGAGCAGTTCTTC. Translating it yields CASSPSTLPYNEQFF.

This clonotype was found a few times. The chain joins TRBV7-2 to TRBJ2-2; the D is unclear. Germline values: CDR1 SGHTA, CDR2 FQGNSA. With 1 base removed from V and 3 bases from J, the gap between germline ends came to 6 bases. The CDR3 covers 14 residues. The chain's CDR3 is CASSLEDHTGELFF. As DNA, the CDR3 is TGTGCCAGCAGCTTAGAGGACCACACCGGGGAGCTGTTTTTT.

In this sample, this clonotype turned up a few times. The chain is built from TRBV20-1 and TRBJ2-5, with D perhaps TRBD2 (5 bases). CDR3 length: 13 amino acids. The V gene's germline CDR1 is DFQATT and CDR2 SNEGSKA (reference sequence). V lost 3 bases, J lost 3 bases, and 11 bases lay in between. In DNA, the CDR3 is TGCAGTGCTAGCCAATTCGGGGAAGAGACCCAGTACTTC. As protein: CSASQFGEETQYF.

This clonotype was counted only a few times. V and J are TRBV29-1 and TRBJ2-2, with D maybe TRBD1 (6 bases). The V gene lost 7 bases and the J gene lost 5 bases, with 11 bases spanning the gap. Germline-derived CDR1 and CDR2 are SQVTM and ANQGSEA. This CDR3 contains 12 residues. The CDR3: CSAEGGTGELFF. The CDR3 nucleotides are TGCAGCGCGGAAGGGGGTACCGGGGAGCTGTTTTTT.

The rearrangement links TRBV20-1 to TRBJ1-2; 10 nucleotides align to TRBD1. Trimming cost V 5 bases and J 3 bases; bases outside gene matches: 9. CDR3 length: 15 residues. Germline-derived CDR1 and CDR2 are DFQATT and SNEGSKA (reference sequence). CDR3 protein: CSAEQTGGLHYGYTF. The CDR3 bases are TGCAGTGCTGAACAGACAGGGGGCCTACACTATGGCTACACCTTC.